The next 2 T cell receptor beta chains were all read from a single sample in a study of vaccination and CD4 T cells after COVID-19. Time point: late sampling 161 to 241 days after vaccination in a few convalescent patients. This sample's treatment: roughly ten-day PBMC culture with coronavirus spike peptide pools or control peptides (ViraFEST assay). These receptors have no identified antigens. The assay that was used to sequence DNA from cultured CD4+ T cells was the Oncomine TCR Beta short-read assay. One entry per CDR3 protein results from TCRdb running MiXCR on the PCR reads. The sample records 20,000 to 25,000 distinct CDR3 sequences, about 32% being singletons. The sample consisted of CD4+ T cells from blood, cultured in vitro, taken about 7 months after SARS-CoV-2 vaccination. The origin of the receptors is a human donor who had recovered from COVID-19.

This rearrangement joins TRBV28 to TRBJ2-7; weak D call: TRBD2 (5 bases). This CDR3 spans 22 amino acids. The germline V gene has CDR1 MDHEN and CDR2 SYDVKM. V shed 5 bases and J shed 1 base, with 36 bases lying between them. CDR3 coding DNA: TGTGCCAGCAGTAAGCGAAGATTTAGGTCCGCCGGACGTAGGGAGACGTCCTACGAGCAGTACTTC. It yields the protein CASSKRRFRSAGRRETSYEQYF. Filled out from reference TRBV28 and TRBJ2-7, the complete variable domain reads DVKVTQSSRYLVKRTGEKVFLECVQDMDHENMFWYRQDPGLGLRLIYFSYDVKMKEKGDIPEGYSVSREKKERFSLILESASTNQTSMYLCASSKRRFRSAGRRETSYEQYFGPGTRLTVT.

V gene TRBV7-9 combines with J gene TRBJ2-3; D is perhaps TRBD1 or TRBD2 (6 bases each). This CDR3 contains 16 residues. V dropped 5 bases and J dropped 2 bases, with 17 bases sitting between them. Germline V gives CDR1 SEHNR, CDR2 FQNEAQ (reference sequence). CDR3 in amino acids: CASSPGGSPYTDTQYF. The CDR3 bases are TGTGCCAGCAGCCCCGGGGGCTCCCCTTACACAGATACGCAGTATTTT.